This T cell receptor beta chain was sequenced in a study of post-analysis software for immune sequencing data. Study results and limitations: The study found TRBV5-6, TRBV5-1 and TRBV20-1 among five TRBV segments more frequent in patients than controls.

Included in the TCR beta cDNA libraries were unique molecular identifiers. A single record per CDR3 protein comes from TCRdb applying MiXCR to the PCR reads. The sample includes roughly 430,000 distinct CDR3 sequences, 35% to 45% of them seen just once. In its sample, this clonotype was seen a few times. Its antigen is undetermined. The V end was cut by 4 bases, the J end by 5 bases, with 16 bases between. Germline V gene sequence: CDR1 MGHRA, CDR2 YSYEKL. This CDR3 is built from 15 residues. The sequencing sample was made of blood. The sequence was obtained from a girl aged 2-15 years with multiple sclerosis. The chain carries TRBV4-1 and TRBJ2-3, with D uncertain. CDR3: CASSLPGLPEDTQYF. CDR3 DNA: TGCGCCAGCAGCCTCCCAGGCTTACCGGAAGATACGCAGTATTTT.